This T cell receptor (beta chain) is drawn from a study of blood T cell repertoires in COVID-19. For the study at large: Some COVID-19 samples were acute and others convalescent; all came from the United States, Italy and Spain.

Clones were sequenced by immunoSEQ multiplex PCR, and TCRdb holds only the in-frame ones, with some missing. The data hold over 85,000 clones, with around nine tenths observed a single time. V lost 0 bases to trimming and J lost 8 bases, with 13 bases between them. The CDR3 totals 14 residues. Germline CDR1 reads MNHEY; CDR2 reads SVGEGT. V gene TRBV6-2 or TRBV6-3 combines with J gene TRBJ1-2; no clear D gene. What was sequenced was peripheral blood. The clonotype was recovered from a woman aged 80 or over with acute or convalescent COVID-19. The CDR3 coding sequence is TGTGCCAGCAGTTACTCTTCGGGAGTGGGCGGCTACACCTTC. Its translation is CASSYSSGVGGYTF.